This T cell receptor (beta chain) appears in the sequencing data of a study of blood T cell repertoires in COVID-19. About the research overall: PBMCs, B-cell-depleted T cells, or T cells provided the cDNA or gDNA that made up the material.

Of note for this clone: At one of its ends the junction is not consistent with the germline gene, which may arise from a read error.

This CDR3 region has 16 residues. Germline V CDR1 and CDR2: KGHSH, LQKENI. Donors were grouped by their self-reported clinical history. Under the authors' procedure: Amplification from reference gene primers served as the basis for estimated nucleated cell counts. TCRdb's copy holds only in-frame clones and misses some; the assay was immunoSEQ multiplex PCR. V, J and clone size reflect that table, while D and trimming were determined from the DNA. This sample has about 290,000 clones, with around 86% found just once. This receptor was obtained from a woman aged 40 to 55 who had recovered from COVID-19. V gene TRBV18 combines with J gene TRBJ1-1; 8 bases match TRBD1. The sequenced material came from PBMCs or T cells enriched from blood (not recorded which). The CDR3 nucleotides read TGTGCCAGCTCGCCACAGGGGGTGGGAATGAACACTGAAGCTTTCTTT. Translated: CASSPQGVGMNTEAFF.